Listed here are 28 T cell receptor beta chains from one sample, sequenced in a study of Ad26.COV2.S vaccination and SARS-CoV-2 variants. The treatment here: roughly 19 received Ad26.COV2.S at low or high dose, single or two shots; about 5 received placebo; per-sample allocation not given. Day 63 following the first vaccine or placebo injection was when the samples were taken. Clones were sequenced by immunoSEQ multiplex PCR, and TCRdb holds only the in-frame ones, with some missing. The sample consists of 380,000 or so clones, about 80% of them appearing once. The material sequenced was peripheral blood, taken in a trial of Ad26.COV2.S vaccine versus placebo. These receptors were collected from a person aged 18 to 65 who received the Ad26.COV2.S COVID-19 vaccine or a placebo.

The chain recombines TRBV7-9 with TRBJ2-3; D possibly uses TRBD1 or TRBD2 (6 bases each). CDR3 size: 17 residues. The V gene's germline CDR1 is SEHNR and CDR2 FQNEAQ (reference sequence). Trimming removed 5 bases from V and 0 bases from J, with 18 bases in between. The CDR3 coding sequence is TGTGCCAGCAGCCTGACGCTCGGGGGCACTAGCACAGATACGCAGTATTTT. Amino acids: CASSLTLGGTSTDTQYF.

This clone was recorded once. The rearrangement joins TRBV7-9 to TRBJ1-1; D is uncertain. Germline lookup yields CDR1 SEHNR and CDR2 FQNEAQ (reference sequence). Trimming removed 2 bases at V and 1 base at J, with 5 bases between. The CDR3 totals 13 residues. The chain's CDR3 is CASSLTPNTEAFF. The CDR3 DNA follows: TGTGCCAGCAGCTTAACTCCGAACACTGAAGCTTTCTTT. The whole variable domain, filled in from reference TRBV7-9 and TRBJ1-1, reads DTGVSQNPRHKITKRGQNVTFRCDPISEHNRLYWYRQTLGQGPEFLTYFQNEAQLEKSRLLSDRFSAERPKGSFSTLEIQRTEQGDSAMYLCASSLTPNTEAFFGQGTRLTVV.

The chain employs TRBV19 and TRBJ2-1; D gene uncertain. Germline V lookup: CDR1 LNHDA, CDR2 SQIVND (reference sequence). This CDR3 region has 13 residues. Deletions cut 5 bases from V and 6 bases from J, with 11 bases between. The CDR3 DNA reads as TGTGCCAGTAGTTCCTACAGTGGCAATGAGCAGTTCTTC. This gives the protein CASSSYSGNEQFF.

The CDR3: CASSGGGQTSYNSPLHF. In nucleotides, the CDR3 is TGCGCCAGCAGCGGGGGGGGACAGACCTCCTATAATTCACCCCTCCACTTT. The V and J genes are TRBV5-1 and TRBJ1-6; 7 nucleotides line up with TRBD1. Germline loops: CDR1 SGHRS, CDR2 YFSETQ. The CDR3 extends over 17 amino acids. The V and J ends lost 4 bases and 0 bases, in that order; junction bases with no gene match: 7. Looking up the rest from reference TRBV5-1 and TRBJ1-6 gives the full variable domain: KAGVTQTPRYLIKTRGQQVTLSCSPISGHRSVSWYQQTPGQGLQFLFEYFSETQRNKGNFPGRFSGRQFSNSRSEMNVSTLELGDSALYLCASSGGGQTSYNSPLHFGNGTRLTVT.

The gene calls are TRBV5-1 and TRBJ2-3; 8 nucleotides match TRBD2. This CDR3 is 15 amino acids long. CDR1 and CDR2 (germline): SGHRS, YFSETQ. Losses at the gene ends were 7 bases for V and 6 bases for J; bases not matched to a gene: 13. In DNA form, the CDR3 reads TGCGCCAGCGCTTTTGCGGGGGGTACAATGGATACGCAGTATTTT. This gives the protein CASAFAGGTMDTQYF.

The genes are TRBV11-2 and TRBJ2-7; D ambiguous. Trimming pared 3 bases from V and 6 bases from J, leaving 15 bases between. Germline assignment: CDR1 SGHAT and CDR2 FQNNGV. CDR3 length: 14 amino acids. CDR3 residues: CASSFQLGRVEQYF. The DNA of the CDR3 is TGTGCCAGCAGCTTCCAATTGGGAAGGGTCGAGCAGTACTTC.

V usage is TRBV6-2 or TRBV6-3 and J usage is TRBJ2-1, with D unclear. The germline V gene has CDR1 MNHEY and CDR2 SVGEGT. CDR3 size: 16 residues. Trimming stripped 6 bases from V and 1 base from J, with 16 bases between. The CDR3 loop is CASSILAEPSYNEQFF. CDR3 nucleotides: TGTGCCAGCAGCATCTTAGCCGAACCTTCCTACAATGAGCAGTTCTTC.

The J gene is TRBJ2-4, the V gene TRBV19; D remains unclear. Germline CDR1 LNHDA, CDR2 SQIVND (reference sequence). The CDR3 totals 16 residues. Trimming took off 3 bases at V and 1 base at J, with 13 bases between the two ends. The CDR3: CASSIGYTGAKNIQYF. The DNA for the CDR3 is TGTGCCAGTAGTATCGGATACACCGGGGCCAAAAACATTCAGTACTTC.

The rearrangement joins TRBV24-1 to TRBJ2-3; 13 nucleotides agree with TRBD2. The CDR3 is made up of 18 amino acids. CDR1 KGHDR and CDR2 SFDVKD come from the germline V gene. The V segment lost 4 bases and the J segment 5 bases; nucleotides outside the gene matches: 11. The CDR3 sequence: CATSELRTSGRAIDTQYF. For the CDR3, the DNA is TGTGCCACCAGTGAATTGAGAACTAGCGGGAGGGCCATAGATACGCAGTATTTT.

V and J are TRBV5-1 and TRBJ2-7; a weak D match, TRBD2 (6 bases). CDR3 length: 13 amino acids. From germline, CDR1 is SGHRS and CDR2 YFSETQ. Deletions cut 4 bases from V and 2 bases from J, with 10 bases between. The chain's CDR3 is CASSTGTAYEQYF. DNA for the CDR3: TGCGCCAGCAGCACTGGGACTGCCTACGAGCAGTACTTC.

This chain connects TRBV5-5 to TRBJ2-1, with a weak D call TRBD2 (5 bases). In germline, CDR1 is SGHKS, CDR2 YYEKEE (reference sequence). Trimming left V 1 base short and J 0 bases short, with 23 bases between. The CDR3 is made up of 20 amino acids. The CDR3 protein is CASSLPHRTREKSSYNEQFF. The CDR3 nucleotides read TGTGCCAGCAGCTTGCCGCACCGGACTCGAGAAAAGAGCTCCTACAATGAGCAGTTCTTC.

V is TRBV5-4 and J is TRBJ2-7, with D perhaps given as TRBD1 or TRBD2 (5 bases each). In germline, CDR1 is SGHNT, CDR2 YYREEE (reference sequence). CDR3 length equals 12 residues. V lost 3 bases and J 3 bases, leaving 7 bases between the germline ends. The CDR3 DNA reads as TGTGCCAGCAGCTGGGACGACTACGAGCAGTACTTC. Its protein is CASSWDDYEQYF.

The chain carries TRBV3-1 (or the pseudogene TRBV3-2) and TRBJ2-3; 7 nucleotides match TRBD2. Germline V lookup: CDR1 LGHDT, CDR2 YNNKEL (reference sequence). The J segment lost 3 bases and the V segment lost 4 bases, leaving 7 bases of the junction unmatched. The CDR3 is 15 amino acids. Here the CDR3 reads CASSLSAGSTDTQYF. DNA of the CDR3: TGTGCCAGCAGCCTATCAGCGGGGTCGACAGATACGCAGTATTTT.

The chain recombines TRBV6-2 or TRBV6-3 with TRBJ1-5; D may be TRBD1 (6 bases). V was pared by 6 bases and J by 1 base, with 13 bases between. Germline V lookup: CDR1 MNHEY, CDR2 SVGEGT. The CDR3 loop spans 15 amino acids. CDR3 sequence reads: CASSRIGGSNQPQHF. The DNA of the CDR3 is TGTGCCAGCAGCCGAATAGGGGGGAGCAATCAGCCCCAGCATTTT.

This clone showed up just a few times. The J gene is TRBJ1-1, the V gene TRBV10-3; D is ambiguous. This CDR3 has 13 amino acids. In germline, CDR1 is ENHRY, CDR2 SYGVKD. V was shortened by 10 bases and J by 4 bases, with 16 bases between the two germline ends. The CDR3 sequence is CASTGLQVTEAFF. CDR3 coding DNA: TGTGCCAGCACCGGGCTCCAGGTCACTGAAGCTTTCTTT.

The chain is built from TRBV6-2 or TRBV6-3 and TRBJ1-5; 9 bases map to TRBD1. The CDR3 is 13 residues long. V was clipped by 4 bases and J by 11 bases; unmatched bases: 6. Germline CDR1 MNHEY, CDR2 SVGEGT. CDR3 in amino acids: CASSLPGTGTQHF. The CDR3 DNA reads TGTGCCAGCAGTTTACCCGGGACAGGGACCCAGCATTTT.

This chain uses TRBV11-3 with TRBJ2-5, with TRBD2 identical over 10 bases. CDR1 is SGHNT and CDR2 is YENEEA in the germline V gene. After removal of 1 base from V and 3 bases from J, the junction contained 14 bases not matched to a gene. This CDR3 contains 19 residues. In DNA form, the CDR3 reads TGTGCCAGCAGCTTAGGTTCTCAAGCGGGAGGGTCCCCGAAAGAGACCCAGTACTTC. This translates into CASSLGSQAGGSPKETQYF.

The chain uses TRBV4-1 and TRBJ1-5; maybe TRBD1 (6 bases). The CDR3 runs to 13 residues. Germline V gives CDR1 MGHRA, CDR2 YSYEKL. Trimming removed 3 bases at V and 5 bases at J, with 8 bases between. The CDR3 DNA reads as TGCGCCAGCAGCCAGGCAGGGGATCAGCCCCAGCATTTT. Its protein is CASSQAGDQPQHF.

V and J are TRBV6-5 and TRBJ2-5; the D call may be TRBD1 or TRBD2 (5 bases each). The CDR3 loop spans 13 amino acids. Trimming left V 11 bases short and J 0 bases short, with 13 bases between. Per germline, CDR1 MNHEY and CDR2 SVGAGI. The CDR3, as DNA: TGTGCCGGCTGGGACGTAAACCAAGAGACCCAGTACTTC. Encoded protein: CAGWDVNQETQYF.

The rearrangement links TRBV9 to TRBJ2-3; 7 nucleotides match TRBD1. CDR1 SGDLS and CDR2 YYNGEE come from the germline V gene. J gave up 1 base and V 3 bases, and 2 bases lay outside the gene matches. CDR3 size: 14 residues. Here the CDR3 reads CASSADRGTDTQYF. As DNA, the CDR3 is TGTGCCAGCAGCGCCGACAGGGGCACAGATACGCAGTATTTT.

The genes are TRBV5-5 and TRBJ1-2, with D tentatively TRBD1 (5 bases). The length of the CDR3 is 13 residues. The V end was cut by 3 bases, the J end by 6 bases, with 12 bases between. Per germline, CDR1 SGHKS and CDR2 YYEKEE (reference sequence). CDR3 sequence reads: CASSSPGDHGYTF. CDR3 sequence (DNA): TGTGCCAGCAGCTCGCCGGGGGATCATGGCTACACCTTC. Supplemented by reference TRBV5-5 and TRBJ1-2, the full variable domain reads DAGVTQSPTHLIKTRGQQVTLRCSPISGHKSVSWYQQVLGQGPQFIFQYYEKEERGRGNFPDRFSARQFPNYSSELNVNALLLGDSALYLCASSSPGDHGYTFGSGTRLTVV.

This clone came up once. At one end the junction does not follow the germline gene, possibly because of a read error. CDR3 amino acids: CASSLAGGYQEAQYF. The CDR3 bases are TGTGCCAGTAGTCTAGCGGGGGGGTACCAAGAGGCCCAGTACTTC. The rearrangement links TRBV19 to TRBJ2-5, with 12 bases identical to TRBD2. Germline CDR1 is LNHDA and CDR2 is SQIVND (reference sequence). This CDR3 is built from 15 residues.

The chain employs TRBV6-5 and TRBJ2-1, with TRBD1 identical over 9 bases. Germline CDR1 is MNHEY and CDR2 is SVGAGI. Trimming cost V 7 bases and J 6 bases; bases outside gene matches: 7. The CDR3 is 14 amino acids. CDR3 nucleotides: TGTGCCAGCACCATCAGGGGACAGGGCAATGAGCAGTTCTTC. Translation gives CASTIRGQGNEQFF.

The CDR3 sequence: CATSDIDTSYEQYF. CDR3 DNA: TGTGCCACCAGTGATATAGACACCTCCTACGAGCAGTACTTC. The rearrangement joins TRBV24-1 to TRBJ2-7; D not certain. CDR3 length: 14 residues. Trimming pared 3 bases from V and 0 bases from J, leaving 8 bases between. Germline V gene lookup returns CDR1 KGHDR and CDR2 SFDVKD.

The chain has TRBV18 and TRBJ1-2, with a weak D call TRBD1 (6 bases). CDR1 KGHSH and CDR2 LQKENI come from the germline V gene. V lost 3 bases and J lost 3, with 17 bases in between. The CDR3 runs 16 residues. CDR3: CASSPSQGHWDYGYTF. The CDR3 DNA sequence: TGTGCCAGCTCACCGTCACAGGGACACTGGGACTATGGCTACACCTTC.

This clone was recorded a few times. The V and J genes are TRBV7-6 and TRBJ2-1, with D tentatively TRBD2 (6 bases). Germline values: CDR1 SGHVS, CDR2 FNYEAQ. The CDR3 is 15 residues long. The germline V and J ends were trimmed by 5 bases and 3 bases, with 14 bases remaining between them. CDR3 region: CASSGRDSYYNEQFF. DNA of the CDR3: TGTGCCAGCAGCGGCCGGGACTCATACTACAATGAGCAGTTCTTC.

The rearrangement links TRBV5-1 to TRBJ2-1; 9 positions match TRBD2. Germline V gene data show CDR1 as SGHRS and CDR2 as YFSETQ. The CDR3 sequence is 15 residues long. Unmatched junction bases numbered 10, after V lost 4 bases and J lost 8 bases. DNA of the CDR3: TGCGCCAGCAGCCCCGGGGGCCTAGCGGGATATGAGCAGTTCTTC. This translates into CASSPGGLAGYEQFF.

V gene TRBV4-1 combines with J gene TRBJ2-7; D unresolved. The CDR3 consists of 14 residues. Deletions cut 0 bases from V and 1 base from J, with 7 bases between. CDR1 MGHRA and CDR2 YSYEKL come from the germline V gene. CDR3 in amino acids: CASSQDLSSYEQYF. CDR3 DNA sequence: TGCGCCAGCAGCCAAGATCTTAGTTCCTACGAGCAGTACTTC.